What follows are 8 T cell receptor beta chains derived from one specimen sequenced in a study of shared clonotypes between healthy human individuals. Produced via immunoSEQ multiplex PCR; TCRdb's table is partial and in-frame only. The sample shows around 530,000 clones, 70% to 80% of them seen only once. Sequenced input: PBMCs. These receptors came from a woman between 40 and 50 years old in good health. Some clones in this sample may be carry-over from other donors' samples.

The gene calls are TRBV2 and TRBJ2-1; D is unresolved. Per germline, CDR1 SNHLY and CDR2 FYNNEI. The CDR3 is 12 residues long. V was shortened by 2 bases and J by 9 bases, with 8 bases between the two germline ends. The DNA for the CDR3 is TGTGCCAGCAGTGAACTCGGTGGTGAGCAGTTCTTC. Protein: CASSELGGEQFF.

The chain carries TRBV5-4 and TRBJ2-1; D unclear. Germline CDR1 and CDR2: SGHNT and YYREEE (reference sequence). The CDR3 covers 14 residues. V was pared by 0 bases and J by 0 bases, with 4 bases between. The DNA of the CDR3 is TGTGCCAGCAGCTTGGACAGCTCCTACAATGAGCAGTTCTTC. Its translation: CASSLDSSYNEQFF.

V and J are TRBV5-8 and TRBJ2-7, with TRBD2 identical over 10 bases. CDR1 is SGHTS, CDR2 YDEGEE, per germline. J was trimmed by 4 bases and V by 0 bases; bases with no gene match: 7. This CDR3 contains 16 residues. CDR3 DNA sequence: TGTGCCAGCAGCTTGGTGAGACCTAGCGGGAGTTACGAGCAGTACTTC. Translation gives CASSLVRPSGSYEQYF.

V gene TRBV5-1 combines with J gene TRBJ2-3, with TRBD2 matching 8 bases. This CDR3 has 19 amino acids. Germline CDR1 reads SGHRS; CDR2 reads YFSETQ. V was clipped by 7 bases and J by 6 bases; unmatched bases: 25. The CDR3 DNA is TGCGCCAGCCGTGCTCGGGGTATAACGGCTAGCGGGTCGACGGATACGCAGTATTTT. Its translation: CASRARGITASGSTDTQYF.

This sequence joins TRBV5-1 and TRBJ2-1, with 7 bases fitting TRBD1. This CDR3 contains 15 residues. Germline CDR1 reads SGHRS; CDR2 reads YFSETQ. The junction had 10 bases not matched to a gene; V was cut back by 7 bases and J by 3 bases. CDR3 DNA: TGCGCCAGCCAACGCGGACAGGCCATCTACAATGAGCAGTTCTTC. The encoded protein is CASQRGQAIYNEQFF.

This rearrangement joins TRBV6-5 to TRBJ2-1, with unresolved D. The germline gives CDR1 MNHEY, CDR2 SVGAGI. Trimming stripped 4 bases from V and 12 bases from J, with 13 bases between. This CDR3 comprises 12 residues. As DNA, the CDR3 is TGTGCCAGCAGTTCGCTCGCGTCGGGGCAGTTCTTC. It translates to CASSSLASGQFF.

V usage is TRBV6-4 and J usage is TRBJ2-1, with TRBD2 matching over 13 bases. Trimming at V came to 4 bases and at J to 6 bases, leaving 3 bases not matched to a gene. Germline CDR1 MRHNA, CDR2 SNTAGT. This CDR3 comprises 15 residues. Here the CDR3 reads CASSAGTSGINEQFF. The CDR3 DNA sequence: TGTGCCAGCAGTGCCGGGACTAGCGGGATCAATGAGCAGTTCTTC.

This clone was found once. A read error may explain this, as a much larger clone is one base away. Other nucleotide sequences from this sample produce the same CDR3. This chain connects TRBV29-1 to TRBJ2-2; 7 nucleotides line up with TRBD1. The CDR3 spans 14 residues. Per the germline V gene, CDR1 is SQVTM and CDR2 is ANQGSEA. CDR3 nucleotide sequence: TGCAGCGTTGAGTCGGACAGGTTCACCGGGGAGCTGTTCTTT. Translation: CSVESDRFTGELFF.